This TCR beta chain was identified in a study of T cells in Graves' hyperthyroidism and ophthalmopathy. The V end was cut by 0 bases, the J end by 3 bases, with 15 bases between. The germline gives CDR1 DFQATT, CDR2 SNEGSKA (reference sequence). The CDR3 runs to 15 residues. This clonotype was seen many times. The TCR beta CDR3 regions underwent amplification using RNA transcripts as the source. The study used the HTBI primer set for a first-round RT-PCR of the TCR CDR3. MiXCR was run by TCRdb on the multiplex PCR reads, yielding one entry per CDR3 protein. The repertoire includes 400,000 or so distinct CDR3 sequences, around 15% of them detected once, and around 30% sits in the top ten.

Sample: blood. The sequence came from a man in his fifties with Graves' ophthalmopathy. V usage is TRBV20-1 and J usage is TRBJ2-7; possible D gene TRBD1, 8 bases. CDR3 bases: TGCAGTGCTAGAGATGAAGCGGGACAGGTCTACGAGCAGTACTTC. Amino acid sequence: CSARDEAGQVYEQYF.